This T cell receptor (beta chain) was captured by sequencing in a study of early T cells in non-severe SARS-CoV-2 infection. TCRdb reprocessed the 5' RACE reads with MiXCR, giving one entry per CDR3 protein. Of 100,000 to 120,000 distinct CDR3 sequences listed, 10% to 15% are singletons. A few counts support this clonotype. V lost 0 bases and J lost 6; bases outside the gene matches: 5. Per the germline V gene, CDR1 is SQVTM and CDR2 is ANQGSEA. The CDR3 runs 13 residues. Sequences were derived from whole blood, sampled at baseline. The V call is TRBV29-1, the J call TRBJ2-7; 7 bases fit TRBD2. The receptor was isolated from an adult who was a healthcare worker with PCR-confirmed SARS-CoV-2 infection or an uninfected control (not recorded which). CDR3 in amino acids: CSVEERETAEQYF. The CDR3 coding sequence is TGCAGCGTTGAAGAGCGGGAGACTGCCGAGCAGTACTTC.